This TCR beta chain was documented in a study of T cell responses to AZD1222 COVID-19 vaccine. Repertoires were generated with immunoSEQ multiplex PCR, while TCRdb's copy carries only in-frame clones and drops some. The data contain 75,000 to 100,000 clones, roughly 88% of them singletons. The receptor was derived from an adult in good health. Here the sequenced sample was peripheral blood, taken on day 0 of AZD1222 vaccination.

The CDR3 coding sequence is TGTGCCAGCAGCGACCAACTAGTCGTCACAGATACGCAGTATTTT. It translates to CASSDQLVVTDTQYF. The chain uses TRBV6-2 or TRBV6-3 and TRBJ2-3; D may be TRBD2 (5 bases). CDR3 size: 15 residues. V dropped 6 bases and J dropped 2 bases, with 15 bases sitting between them. Per germline, CDR1 MNHEY and CDR2 SVGEGT.